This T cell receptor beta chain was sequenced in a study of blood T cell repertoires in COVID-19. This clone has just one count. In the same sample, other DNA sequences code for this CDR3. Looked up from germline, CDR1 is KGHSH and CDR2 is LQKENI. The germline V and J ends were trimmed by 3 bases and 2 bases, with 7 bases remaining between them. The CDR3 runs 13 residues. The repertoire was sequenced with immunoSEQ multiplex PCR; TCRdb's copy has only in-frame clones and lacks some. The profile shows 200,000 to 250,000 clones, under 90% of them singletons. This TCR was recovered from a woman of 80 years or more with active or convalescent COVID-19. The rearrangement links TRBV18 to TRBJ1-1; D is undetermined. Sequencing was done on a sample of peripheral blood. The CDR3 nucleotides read TGTGCCAGCTCACCGCAGGCTAACACTGAAGCTTTCTTT. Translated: CASSPQANTEAFF.